Here is one TCR beta chain with its context. Here immunoSEQ multiplex PCR was the method, and the copy in TCRdb shows in-frame clones only, minus some. In the table there are 60,000 to 90,000 clones, under 95% of which are singletons. This specimen comes from a study of T cell changes during pregnancy in multiple sclerosis. Germline V gives CDR1 SEHNR, CDR2 FQNEAQ (reference sequence). The V end lost 4 bases, the J end lost 5 bases, and 14 bases lay between the germline ends. CDR3 length: 14 residues. The clonotype was recovered from a female donor in good health, enrolled as a control in a pregnancy study. This specimen consisted of peripheral blood, obtained after pregnancy. This sequence joins TRBV7-9 and TRBJ2-5; D call uncertain. DNA of the CDR3: TGTGCCAGCAGCTATGATCTCGTGAGGGAGACCCAGTACTTC. It yields the protein CASSYDLVRETQYF.